A selection of T cell receptor beta chains follows, all from one sample in a study of cytomegalovirus exposure and HLA in healthy donors. Data came from immunoSEQ multiplex PCR; TCRdb stores just in-frame clones and leaves some out. The table lists just over 20,000 clones. Source material: PBMCs. The source of these receptors is a man aged 55 to 70 in good health and CMV-seropositive. Each CDR3 is given with its conserved first and last residue. A D gene is named only where the DNA matches it firmly.

v_gene,j_gene,d_gene,CDR3nt,CDR3aa
TRBV15,TRBJ1-4,.,TGTGCCACCAGCAGAGACTCCGGGGTAAATGAAAAACTGTTTTTT,CATSRDSGVNEKLFF
TRBV6-1,TRBJ1-1,.,TGTGCCAGCAGTGAAGCGTCGAGCGGGACTGAAGCTTTCTTT,CASSEASSGTEAFF
TRBV4-2,TRBJ1-2,TRBD1,TGTGCCAGCAGCCAAGGGGACAGGGCTGGCTACACCTTC,CASSQGDRAGYTF
TRBV19,TRBJ1-2,.,TGTGCCAGTAGTATAGCCCCGGGGAGTTATGGCTACACCTTC,CASSIAPGSYGYTF
TRBV18,TRBJ1-1,TRBD1,TGTGCCAGCTCACCCCGGACAGGGGAAGCTTTCTTT,CASSPRTGEAFF
TRBV11-2,TRBJ1-5,.,TGTGCCAGCAGCTTAGAAGGGGTCGGTAAACAGCATTTT,CASSLEGVGKQHF
TRBV7-9,TRBJ2-3,.,TGTGCCAGCAGCTCAAGGGGTCCAGATACGCAGTATTTT,CASSSRGPDTQYF
TRBV14,TRBJ2-5,.,TGTGCCAGCAGCCAAGCTTATGCCGGAGAGACCCAGTACTTC,CASSQAYAGETQYF
TRBV18,TRBJ2-2,TRBD2,TGTGCCAGCTCCCGAGGCTTAGCGGGAGAGACCGGGGAGCTGTTTTTT,CASSRGLAGETGELFF
TRBV19,TRBJ2-7,TRBD2,TGTGCCAGTAGTATAGCCGTAGGACTAGCGGGAGGAGGATCCTACGAGCAGTACTTC,CASSIAVGLAGGGSYEQYF
TRBV9,TRBJ2-6,.,TGTGCCAGCAGCCTAGACGGCTCTGGGGCCAACGTCCTGACTTTC,CASSLDGSGANVLTF
TRBV19,TRBJ2-7,.,TGTGCCACGCGAGTAGGGAAAGGGGTCCACGAGCAGTACTTC,CATRVGKGVHEQYF
TRBV18,TRBJ2-3,TRBD2,TGTGCCAGCTCCCCGTGGCCGACTAGCGGGAGCACAGATACGCAGTATTTT,CASSPWPTSGSTDTQYF
TRBV30,TRBJ2-7,TRBD2,TGTGCCTGGACTTGGGGCGGGAGTCCCGAGCAGTACTTC,CAWTWGGSPEQYF
TRBV5-1,TRBJ1-1,.,TGCGCCAGCAGCTTCCTTTTTGTAGCTACTGAAGCTTTCTTT,CASSFLFVATEAFF